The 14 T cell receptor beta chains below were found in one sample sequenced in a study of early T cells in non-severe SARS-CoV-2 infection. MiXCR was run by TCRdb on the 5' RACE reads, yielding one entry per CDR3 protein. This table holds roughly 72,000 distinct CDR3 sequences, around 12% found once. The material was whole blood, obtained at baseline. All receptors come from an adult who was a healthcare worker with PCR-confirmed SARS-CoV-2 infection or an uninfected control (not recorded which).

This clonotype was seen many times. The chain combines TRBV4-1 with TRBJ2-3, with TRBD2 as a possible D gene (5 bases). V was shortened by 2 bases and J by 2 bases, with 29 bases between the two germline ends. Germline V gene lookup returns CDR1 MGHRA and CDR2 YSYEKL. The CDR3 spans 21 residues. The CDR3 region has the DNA TGCGCCAGCAGCCAACCACCGATAGCGTCTAGCTCCCGGGTCCCCACAGATACGCAGTATTTT. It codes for CASSQPPIASSSRVPTDTQYF.

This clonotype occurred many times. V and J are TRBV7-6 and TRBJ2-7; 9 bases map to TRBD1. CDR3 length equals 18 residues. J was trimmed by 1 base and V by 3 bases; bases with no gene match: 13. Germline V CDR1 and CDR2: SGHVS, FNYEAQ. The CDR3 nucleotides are TGTGCCAGCAGCTTCCAGGGACAGGGAGGCTTCCCGTCCTACGAGCAGTACTTC. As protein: CASSFQGQGGFPSYEQYF.

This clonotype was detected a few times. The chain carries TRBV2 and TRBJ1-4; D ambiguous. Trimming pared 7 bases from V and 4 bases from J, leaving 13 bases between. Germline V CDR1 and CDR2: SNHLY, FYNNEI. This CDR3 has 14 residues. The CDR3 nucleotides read TGTGCCAGCATACCTTTACAGCATAATGAAAAACTGTTTTTT. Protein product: CASIPLQHNEKLFF.

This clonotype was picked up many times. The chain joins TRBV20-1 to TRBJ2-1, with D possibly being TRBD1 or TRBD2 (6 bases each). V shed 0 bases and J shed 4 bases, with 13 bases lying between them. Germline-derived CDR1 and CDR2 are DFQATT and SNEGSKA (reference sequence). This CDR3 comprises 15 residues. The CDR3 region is CSARDLGGRYNEQFF. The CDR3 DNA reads TGCAGTGCTAGAGATCTGGGGGGCAGGTACAATGAGCAGTTCTTC.

CDR3 bases: TGTGCCAGCAGCCGCTCAGGGGCGGCGAACACTGAAGCTTTCTTT. It codes for CASSRSGAANTEAFF. V gene TRBV3-1 combines with J gene TRBJ1-1; possibly TRBD1 for D (6 bases). The V end was cut by 4 bases, the J end by 1 base, with 13 bases between. CDR3 length: 15 amino acids. Germline CDR1 reads LGHDT; CDR2 reads YNNKEL (reference sequence).

The CDR3 nucleotides are TGTGCCATCAGTGAGTCCGCCCTGGGACAGGGGGCATCCGCCTATGGCTACACCTTC. Translated: CAISESALGQGASAYGYTF. The chain recombines TRBV10-3 with TRBJ1-2, with 12 bases identical to TRBD1. The V and J ends lost 0 bases and 4 bases, in that order; junction bases with no gene match: 12. Germline V gene data show CDR1 as ENHRY and CDR2 as SYGVKD. This CDR3 comprises 19 residues.

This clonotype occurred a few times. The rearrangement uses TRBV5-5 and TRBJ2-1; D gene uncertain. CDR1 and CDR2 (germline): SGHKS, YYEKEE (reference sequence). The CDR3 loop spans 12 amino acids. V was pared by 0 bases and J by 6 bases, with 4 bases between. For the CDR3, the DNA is TGTGCCAGCAGCTTGGAAACCAATGAGCAGTTCTTC. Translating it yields CASSLETNEQFF. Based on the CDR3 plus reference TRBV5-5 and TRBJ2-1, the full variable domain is DAGVTQSPTHLIKTRGQQVTLRCSPISGHKSVSWYQQVLGQGPQFIFQYYEKEERGRGNFPDRFSARQFPNYSSELNVNALLLGDSALYLCASSLETNEQFFGPGTRLTVL.

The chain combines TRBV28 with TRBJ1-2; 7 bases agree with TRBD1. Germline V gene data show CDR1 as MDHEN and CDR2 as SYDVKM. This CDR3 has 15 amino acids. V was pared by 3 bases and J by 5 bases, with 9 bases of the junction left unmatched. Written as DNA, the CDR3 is TGTGCCAGCAGTTTGCCCAGGGGGAGTGGGTATGGCTACACCTTC. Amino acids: CASSLPRGSGYGYTF.

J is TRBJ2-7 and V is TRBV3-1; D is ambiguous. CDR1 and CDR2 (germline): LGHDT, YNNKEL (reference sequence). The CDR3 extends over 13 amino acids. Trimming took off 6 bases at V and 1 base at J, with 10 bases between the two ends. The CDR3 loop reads CASSWHASYEQYF. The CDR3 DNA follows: TGTGCCAGCAGTTGGCACGCATCCTACGAGCAGTACTTC.

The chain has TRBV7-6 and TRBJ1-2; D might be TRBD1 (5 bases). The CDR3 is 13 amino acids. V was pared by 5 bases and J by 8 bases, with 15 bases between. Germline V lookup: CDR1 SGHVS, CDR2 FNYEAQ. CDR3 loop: CASSPRGSGGYTF. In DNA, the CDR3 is TGTGCCAGCAGCCCGCGGGGGTCCGGCGGCTACACCTTC.

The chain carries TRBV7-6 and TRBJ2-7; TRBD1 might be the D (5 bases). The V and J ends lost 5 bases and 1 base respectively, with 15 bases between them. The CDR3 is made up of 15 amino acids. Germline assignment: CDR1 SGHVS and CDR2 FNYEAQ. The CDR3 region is CASSPLVKGSYEQYF. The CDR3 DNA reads TGTGCCAGCAGCCCCCTCGTAAAGGGGTCCTACGAGCAGTACTTC.

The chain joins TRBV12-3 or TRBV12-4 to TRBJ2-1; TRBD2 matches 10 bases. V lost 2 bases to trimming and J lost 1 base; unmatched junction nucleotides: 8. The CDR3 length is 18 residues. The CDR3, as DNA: TGTGCCAGCAGTTTACGCGGGTCTAGCGGGGGTTCCTACAATGAGCAGTTCTTC. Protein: CASSLRGSSGGSYNEQFF.

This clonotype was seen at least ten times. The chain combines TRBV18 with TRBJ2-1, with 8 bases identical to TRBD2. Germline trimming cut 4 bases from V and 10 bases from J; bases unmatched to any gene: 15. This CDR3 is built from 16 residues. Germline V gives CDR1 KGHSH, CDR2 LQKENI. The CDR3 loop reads CASSLQPGRGGGEQFF. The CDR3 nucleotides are TGTGCCAGCTCACTCCAACCGGGCCGGGGGGGTGGAGAGCAGTTCTTC.

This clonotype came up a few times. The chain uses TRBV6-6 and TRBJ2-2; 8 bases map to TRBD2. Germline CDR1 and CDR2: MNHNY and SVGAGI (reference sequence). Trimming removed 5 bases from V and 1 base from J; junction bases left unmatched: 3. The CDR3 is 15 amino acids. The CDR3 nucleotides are TGTGCCAGCAGTACTCTAGCGGGGAACACCGGGGAGCTGTTTTTT. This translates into CASSTLAGNTGELFF.